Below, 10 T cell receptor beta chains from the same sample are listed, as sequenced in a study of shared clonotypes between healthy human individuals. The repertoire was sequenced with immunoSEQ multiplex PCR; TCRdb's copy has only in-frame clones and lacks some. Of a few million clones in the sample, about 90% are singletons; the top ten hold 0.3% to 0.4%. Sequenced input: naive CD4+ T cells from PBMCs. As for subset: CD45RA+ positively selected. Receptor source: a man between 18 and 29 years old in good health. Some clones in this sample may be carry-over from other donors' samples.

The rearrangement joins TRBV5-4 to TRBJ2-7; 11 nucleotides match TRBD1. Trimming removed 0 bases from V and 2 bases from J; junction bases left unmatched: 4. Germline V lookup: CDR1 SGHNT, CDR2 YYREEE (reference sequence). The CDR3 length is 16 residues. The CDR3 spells CASSLAQDRGPYEQYF. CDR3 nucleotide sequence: TGTGCCAGCAGCTTGGCCCAGGACAGGGGGCCCTACGAGCAGTACTTC.

The CDR3 coding sequence is TGCGCCAGCAGCTTGATCGGGACAGGGAGCACTGAAGCTTTCTTT. Residues: CASSLIGTGSTEAFF. V is TRBV5-1 and J is TRBJ1-1; TRBD1 matches at 9 bases. V dropped 1 base and J dropped 4; count of bases not matched to a gene: 5. Germline CDR1 is SGHRS and CDR2 is YFSETQ. The length of the CDR3 is 15 residues.

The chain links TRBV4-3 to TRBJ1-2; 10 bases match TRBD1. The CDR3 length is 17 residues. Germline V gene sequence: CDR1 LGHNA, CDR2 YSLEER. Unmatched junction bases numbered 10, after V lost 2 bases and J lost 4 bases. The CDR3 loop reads CASSQRLTGGGGYGYTF. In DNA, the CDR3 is TGCGCCAGCAGCCAAAGACTGACAGGGGGCGGGGGCTATGGCTACACCTTC.

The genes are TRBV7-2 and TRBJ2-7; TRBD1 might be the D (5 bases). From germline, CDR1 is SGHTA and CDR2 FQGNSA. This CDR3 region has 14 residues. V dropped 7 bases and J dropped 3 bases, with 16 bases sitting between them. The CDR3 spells CASNPSGQYYEQYF. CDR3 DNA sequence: TGTGCCAGCAACCCCTCCGGACAATACTACGAGCAGTACTTC.

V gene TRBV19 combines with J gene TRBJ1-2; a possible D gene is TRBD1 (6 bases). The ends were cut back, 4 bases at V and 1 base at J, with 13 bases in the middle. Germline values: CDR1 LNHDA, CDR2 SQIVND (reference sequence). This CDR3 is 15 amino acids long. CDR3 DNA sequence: TGTGCCAGTAGTACTGAGACAGGACTTAACTATGGCTACACCTTC. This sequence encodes CASSTETGLNYGYTF.

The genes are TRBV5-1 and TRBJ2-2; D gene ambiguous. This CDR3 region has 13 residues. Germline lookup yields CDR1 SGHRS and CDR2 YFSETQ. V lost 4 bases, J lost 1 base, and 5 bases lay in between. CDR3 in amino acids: CASSQENTGELFF. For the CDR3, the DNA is TGCGCCAGCAGCCAGGAGAACACCGGGGAGCTGTTTTTT.

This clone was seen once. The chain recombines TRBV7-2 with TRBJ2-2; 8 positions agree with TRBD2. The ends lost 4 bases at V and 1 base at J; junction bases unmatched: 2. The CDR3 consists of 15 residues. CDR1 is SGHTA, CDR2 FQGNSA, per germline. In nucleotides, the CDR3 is TGTGCCAGCAGCTGGAGCGGGAGGAACACCGGGGAGCTGTTTTTT. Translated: CASSWSGRNTGELFF.

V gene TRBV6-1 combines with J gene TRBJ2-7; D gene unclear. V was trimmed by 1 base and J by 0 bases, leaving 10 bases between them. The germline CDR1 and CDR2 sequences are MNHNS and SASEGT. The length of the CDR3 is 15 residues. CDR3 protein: CASSEVYASSYEQYF. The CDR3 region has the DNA TGTGCCAGCAGTGAAGTCTACGCAAGCTCCTACGAGCAGTACTTC.

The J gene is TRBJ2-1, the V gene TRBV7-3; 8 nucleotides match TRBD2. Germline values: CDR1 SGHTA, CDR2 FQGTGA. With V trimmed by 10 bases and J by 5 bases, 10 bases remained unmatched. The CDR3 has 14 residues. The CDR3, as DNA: TGTGCCACCCCCAGCCGGCGGGAGGACAATGAGCAGTTCTTC. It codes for CATPSRREDNEQFF.

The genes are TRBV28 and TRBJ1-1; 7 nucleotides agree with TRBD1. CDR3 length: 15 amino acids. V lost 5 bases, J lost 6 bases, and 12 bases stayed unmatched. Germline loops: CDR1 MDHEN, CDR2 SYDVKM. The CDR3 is CASSTPGQLRSEAFF. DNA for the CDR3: TGTGCCAGCAGTACTCCGGGACAGCTACGATCTGAAGCTTTCTTT.